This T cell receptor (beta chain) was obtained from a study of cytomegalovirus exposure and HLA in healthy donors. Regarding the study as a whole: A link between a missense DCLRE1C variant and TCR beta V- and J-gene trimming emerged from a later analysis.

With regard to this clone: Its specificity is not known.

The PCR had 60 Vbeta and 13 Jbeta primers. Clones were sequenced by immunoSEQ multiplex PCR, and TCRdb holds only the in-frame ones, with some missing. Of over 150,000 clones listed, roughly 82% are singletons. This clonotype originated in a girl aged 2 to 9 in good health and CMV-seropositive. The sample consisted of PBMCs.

The CDR3 nucleotides are TGTGCCAGCAGCCTTCCTGGGCTTGACAGGGGTGTAGCTTTCTTT. Translated: CASSLPGLDRGVAFF. The gene calls are TRBV5-4 and TRBJ1-1, with TRBD1 identical over 8 bases. This CDR3 is 15 amino acids long. With 4 bases clipped from V and 10 bases from J, the junction kept 15 bases outside the gene matches. The germline V gene encodes CDR1 SGHNT and CDR2 YYREEE (reference sequence).